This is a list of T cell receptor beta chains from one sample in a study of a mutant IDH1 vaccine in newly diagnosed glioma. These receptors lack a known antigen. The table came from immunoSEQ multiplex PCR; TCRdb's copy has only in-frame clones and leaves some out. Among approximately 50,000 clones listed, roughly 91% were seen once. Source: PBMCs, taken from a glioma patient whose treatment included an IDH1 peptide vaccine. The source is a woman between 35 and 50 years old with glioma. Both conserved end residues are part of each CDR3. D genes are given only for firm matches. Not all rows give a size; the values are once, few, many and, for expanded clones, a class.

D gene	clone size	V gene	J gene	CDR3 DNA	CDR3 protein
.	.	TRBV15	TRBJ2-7	TGTGCCACCAGCAGAGATTTGGTAGCCTACGAGCAGTACTTC	CATSRDLVAYEQYF
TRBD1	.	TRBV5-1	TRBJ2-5	TGCGCCAGCAGCTCGGACAGGGGAGTGTGGGAGACCCAGTACTTC	CASSSDRGVWETQYF
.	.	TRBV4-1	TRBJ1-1	TGCGCCAGCAGCCGATATATCCCTGACTGGGAGAACACTGAAGCTTTCTTT	CASSRYIPDWENTEAFF
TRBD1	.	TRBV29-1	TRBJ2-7	TGCAGCGTTATAGTGACAGGGTTACGGTACGAGCAGTACTTC	CSVIVTGLRYEQYF
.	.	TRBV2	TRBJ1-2	TGTGCCAGCAGTGAGGGTGGACTTGGCTACACCTTC	CASSEGGLGYTF
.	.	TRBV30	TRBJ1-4	TGTGCCTGGAGTCACAGAAATGAAAAACTGTTTTTT	CAWSHRNEKLFF
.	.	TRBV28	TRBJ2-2	TGTGCCAGCCGGGACAACACCGGGGAGCTGTTTTTT	CASRDNTGELFF
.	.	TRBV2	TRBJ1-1	TGTGCCAGCACTATAAGACTCCAGTTCATGAACACTGAAGCTTTCTTT	CASTIRLQFMNTEAFF
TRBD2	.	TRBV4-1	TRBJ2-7	TGCGCCAGCAGCCAAGACTCGTCAGCGGGGGTGGAGCAGTACTTC	CASSQDSSAGVEQYF
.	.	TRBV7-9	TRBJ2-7	TGTGCCAGCAGCTTATCCGGGGGCGTCCACGAGCAGTACTTC	CASSLSGGVHEQYF
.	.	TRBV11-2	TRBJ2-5	TGTGCCAGCAGCTTAAGTGGGGATCGGGAGACCCAGTACTTC	CASSLSGDRETQYF
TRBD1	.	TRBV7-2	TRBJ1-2	TGTGCCAGCAGCTGGGGACAGGGTGTCTATGGCTACACCTTC	CASSWGQGVYGYTF
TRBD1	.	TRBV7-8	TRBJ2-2	TGTGCCAGCAGCTTAAGGGGACAGACCTGGGCCACCGGGGAGCTGTTTTTT	CASSLRGQTWATGELFF
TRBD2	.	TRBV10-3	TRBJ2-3	TGTGCCATCAGTGAGTCGAGGACGGGACTAGCGGGAACAGATACGCAGTATTTT	CAISESRTGLAGTDTQYF
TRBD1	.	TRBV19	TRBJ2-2	TGTGCCAGTAATGGGGCGAGACAGGGTGCGAACACCGGGGAGCTGTTTTTT	CASNGARQGANTGELFF
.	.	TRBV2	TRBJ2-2	TGTGCCAGCAGTGATTTCGACACCGGGGAGCTGTTTTTT	CASSDFDTGELFF
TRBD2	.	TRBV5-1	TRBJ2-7	TGCGCCAGCAGAAGACTAGCGGGGGGGACGAGGACCTACGAGCAGTACTTC	CASRRLAGGTRTYEQYF
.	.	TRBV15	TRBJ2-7	TGTGCCACCAGTCGGTCAGGGAGCTCCTACGAGCAGTACTTC	CATSRSGSSYEQYF
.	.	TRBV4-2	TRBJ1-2	TGTGCCAGCAGCCAAGATGGCGGGGACACCTATGGCTACACCTTC	CASSQDGGDTYGYTF
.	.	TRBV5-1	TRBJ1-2	TGCGCCAGCAGCTTGGAGGGCTATGGCTACACCTTC	CASSLEGYGYTF
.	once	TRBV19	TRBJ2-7	TGTGCCAGTAGTCGAGTTCATACAGGGGAGGGATACGAGCAGTACTTC	CASSRVHTGEGYEQYF
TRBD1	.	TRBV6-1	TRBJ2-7	TGTGCCAGCAGTGCGGGGGACAGGGCTAATAGTGAGCAGTACTTC	CASSAGDRANSEQYF
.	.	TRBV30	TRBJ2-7	TGTGCCTGGAGCTCGAACTACAAGCAGTACTTC	CAWSSNYKQYF
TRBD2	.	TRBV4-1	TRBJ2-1	TGCGCCAGCAGCCGACCTAGCGGGGAATACAATGAGCAGTTCTTC	CASSRPSGEYNEQFF
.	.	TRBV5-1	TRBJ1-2	TGCGCCAGCAGCCAAAGGGGGGCAGGGAACGGCTATGGCTACACCTTC	CASSQRGAGNGYGYTF
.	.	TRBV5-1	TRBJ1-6	TGCGCCAGCAGCTTGACCGTGTATAATTCACCCCTCCACTTT	CASSLTVYNSPLHF
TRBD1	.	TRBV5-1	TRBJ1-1	TGCGCCAGCAGGGTTAGGACAGGGCACCTCGACACTGAAGCTTTCTTT	CASRVRTGHLDTEAFF
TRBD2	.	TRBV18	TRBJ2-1	TGTGCCAGCTCACTTAACGGACTAGCGCCCAATGAGCAGTTCTTC	CASSLNGLAPNEQFF